Listed below are T cell receptor beta chains from one sample, sequenced in a study of T cells in tuberculosis. Measured with immunoSEQ multiplex PCR; TCRdb has only the in-frame clones, and not every one. The sample records approximately 29,000 clones, around 91% being singletons. The sample taken for sequencing was PBMCs. These receptor sequences come from a donor aged 5 to 30 with latent tuberculosis or without tuberculosis infection. Both conserved end residues are part of each CDR3. A D gene is named only where the DNA matches it firmly. Only some rows state a clone size, as once, few, many or a class for expanded clones.

size,J,D,V,CDR3,DNA
NA,TRBJ1-1,NA,TRBV7-2,CASSRRQGSTEAFF,TGTGCCAGCAGCCGACGGCAGGGTAGCACTGAAGCTTTCTTT
NA,TRBJ2-7,TRBD1,TRBV7-9,CASSPTVSTGGSYEQYF,TGTGCCAGCAGCCCAACAGTCTCGACAGGGGGCTCCTACGAGCAGTACTTC
NA,TRBJ2-1,TRBD2,TRBV28,CASSLGGTSGLTNEQFF,TGTGCCAGCAGTTTGGGCGGGACTAGCGGGCTGACCAATGAGCAGTTCTTC
few,TRBJ2-2,TRBD1,TRBV7-2,CASSLYRPGTVNTGELFF,TGTGCCAGCAGCTTATACCGACCCGGGACAGTAAACACCGGGGAGCTGTTTTTT
NA,TRBJ2-5,NA,TRBV7-2,CASSFGARETQYF,TGTGCCAGCAGCTTCGGTGCCCGGGAGACCCAGTACTTC
few,TRBJ1-2,TRBD1,TRBV4-1,CASSQRQGATNGYTF,TGCGCCAGCAGCCAAAGACAGGGGGCCACCAATGGCTACACCTTC
NA,TRBJ2-7,NA,TRBV13,CASSLGGGYEQYF,TGTGCCAGCAGCTTGGGGGGAGGCTACGAGCAGTACTTC
once,TRBJ1-3,NA,TRBV5-1,CASSLGVREGTIYF,TGCGCCAGCAGCTTGGGAGTCCGGGAAGGCACCATATATTTT
NA,TRBJ1-5,NA,TRBV2,CASSVFAAGNQPQHF,NA
NA,TRBJ2-7,TRBD1,TRBV7-9,CASSKGQGLSYEQYF,TGTGCCAGCAGCAAAGGACAGGGCCTATCCTACGAGCAGTACTTC
NA,TRBJ1-1,NA,TRBV9,CASSVEHPNTEAFF,TGTGCCAGCAGCGTAGAACACCCGAACACTGAAGCTTTCTTT
NA,TRBJ2-2,NA,TRBV2,CASSRQEGHTGELFF,TGTGCCAGCAGTCGCCAGGAGGGGCACACCGGGGAGCTGTTTTTT
once,TRBJ2-1,TRBD2,TRBV5-1,CASSLGHGTTSYNEQFF,TGCGCCAGCAGCCTAGGTCATGGGACTACCTCCTACAATGAGCAGTTCTTC
NA,TRBJ2-7,TRBD2,TRBV19,CASSRTSGGPFYEQYF,TGTGCCAGTAGTCGTACTAGCGGGGGCCCCTTCTACGAGCAGTACTTC
once,TRBJ1-4,TRBD1,TRBV6-5,CASSGTGVGEKLFF,TGTGCCAGCAGCGGGACAGGGGTGGGTGAAAAACTGTTTTTT
NA,TRBJ2-7,NA,TRBV11-2,CASSHFGGRRKDYEQYF,TGTGCCAGCAGCCACTTTGGGGGCAGAAGGAAGGACTACGAGCAGTACTTC
NA,TRBJ1-6,NA,TRBV19,CASSISAGVNSPLHF,TGTGCCAGTAGTATATCGGCAGGGGTGAATTCACCCCTCCACTTT
once,TRBJ1-1,NA,TRBV10-3,CAISEFGSNTEAFF,TGTGCCATCAGTGAATTCGGGAGTAACACTGAAGCTTTCTTT
NA,TRBJ2-1,TRBD1,TRBV2,CASRVQGLANEQFF,TGTGCCAGCAGGGTACAGGGGTTGGCCAATGAGCAGTTCTTC
NA,TRBJ2-3,TRBD1,TRBV27,CASSLIFGTGVTDTQYF,TGTGCCAGCAGTTTAATTTTTGGGACAGGGGTAACAGATACGCAGTATTTT
NA,TRBJ1-2,NA,TRBV9,CASSGPSKKGYTF,TGTGCCAGCAGCGGGCCTTCCAAAAAAGGCTACACCTTC
NA,TRBJ2-7,NA,TRBV7-8,CASSLAIGGSYEQYF,TGTGCCAGCAGCTTAGCGATTGGGGGGAGCTACGAGCAGTACTTC
NA,TRBJ1-5,NA,TRBV19,CASSIRHYSNQPQHF,TGTGCCAGTAGTATAAGGCACTATAGCAATCAGCCCCAGCATTTT